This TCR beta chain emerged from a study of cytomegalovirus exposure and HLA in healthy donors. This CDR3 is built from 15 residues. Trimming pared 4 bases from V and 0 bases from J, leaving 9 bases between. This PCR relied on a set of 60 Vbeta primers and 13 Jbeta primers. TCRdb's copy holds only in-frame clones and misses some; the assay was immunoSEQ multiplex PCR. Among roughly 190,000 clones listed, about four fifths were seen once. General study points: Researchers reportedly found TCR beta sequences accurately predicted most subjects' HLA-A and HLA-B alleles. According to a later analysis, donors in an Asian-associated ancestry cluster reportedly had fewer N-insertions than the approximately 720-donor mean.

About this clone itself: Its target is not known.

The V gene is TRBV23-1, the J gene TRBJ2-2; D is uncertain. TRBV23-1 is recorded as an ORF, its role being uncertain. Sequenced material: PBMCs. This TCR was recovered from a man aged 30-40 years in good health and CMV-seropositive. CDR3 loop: CASSLTTPNTGELFF. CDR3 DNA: TGCGCCAGCAGTCTGACGACACCGAACACCGGGGAGCTGTTTTTT.